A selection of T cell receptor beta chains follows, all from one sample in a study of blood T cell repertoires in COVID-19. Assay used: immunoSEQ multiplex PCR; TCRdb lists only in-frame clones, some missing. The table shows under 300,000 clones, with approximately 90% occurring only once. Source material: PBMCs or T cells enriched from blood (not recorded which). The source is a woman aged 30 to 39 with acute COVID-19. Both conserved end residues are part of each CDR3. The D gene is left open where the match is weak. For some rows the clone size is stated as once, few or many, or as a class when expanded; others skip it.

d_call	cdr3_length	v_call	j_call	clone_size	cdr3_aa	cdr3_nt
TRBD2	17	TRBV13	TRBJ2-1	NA	CASSPDSGGNYYNEQFF	TGTGCCAGCAGCCCAGATTCCGGGGGGAACTATTACAATGAGCAGTTCTTC
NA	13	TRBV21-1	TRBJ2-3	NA	CASQGGGTDTQYF	TGTGCCAGCCAAGGGGGAGGCACAGATACGCAGTATTTT
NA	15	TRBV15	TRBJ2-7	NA	CATSRVRQFSYEQYF	TGTGCCACCAGCAGAGTTCGACAGTTCTCCTACGAGCAGTACTTC
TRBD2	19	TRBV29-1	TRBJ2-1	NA	CSVAGTSGRASEGYNEQFF	TGCAGCGTCGCGGGGACTAGCGGGAGGGCCTCCGAGGGATACAATGAGCAGTTCTTC
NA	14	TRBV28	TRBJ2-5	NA	CASSTRTDQETQYF	TGTGCCAGCAGTACCCGGACAGACCAAGAGACCCAGTACTTC
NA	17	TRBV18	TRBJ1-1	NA	CASSPRPGAQMNTEAFF	TGTGCCAGCTCACCACGTCCAGGGGCTCAGATGAACACTGAAGCTTTCTTT
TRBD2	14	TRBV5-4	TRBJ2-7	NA	CASSLIAGPHEQYF	TGTGCCAGCAGCCTAATAGCGGGGCCCCACGAGCAGTACTTC
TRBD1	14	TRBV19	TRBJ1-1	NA	CASEGQGPNTEAFF	TGTGCCAGTGAGGGACAGGGGCCGAACACTGAAGCTTTCTTT
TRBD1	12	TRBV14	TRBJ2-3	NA	CASSSTGDHGYF	TGTGCCAGCAGCTCAACAGGGGACCATGGGTATTTT
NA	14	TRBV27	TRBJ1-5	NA	CASSPRQSRQPQHF	TGTGCCAGCAGTCCCAGACAGAGTCGGCAGCCCCAGCATTTT
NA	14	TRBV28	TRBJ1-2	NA	CASRGEGWGFGYTF	TGTGCCTCCAGGGGAGAGGGATGGGGGTTTGGCTACACCTTC
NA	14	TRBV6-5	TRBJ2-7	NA	CASSYTLGSYEQYF	TGTGCCAGCAGTTACACCCTAGGATCCTACGAGCAGTACTTC
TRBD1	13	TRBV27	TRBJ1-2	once	CASRSQGEYGYTF	TGTGCCAGCAGGTCCCAGGGGGAGTATGGCTACACCTTC
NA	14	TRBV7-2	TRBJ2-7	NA	CASSLRDITYEQYF	TGTGCCAGCAGCTTACGGGACATTACCTACGAGCAGTACTTC
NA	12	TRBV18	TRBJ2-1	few	CASSLRGNEQFF	TGTGCCAGCTCACTACGGGGCAATGAGCAGTTCTTC
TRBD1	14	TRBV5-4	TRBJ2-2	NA	CASSPQGVIGELFF	TGTGCCAGCAGCCCCCAGGGGGTTATCGGGGAGCTGTTTTTT
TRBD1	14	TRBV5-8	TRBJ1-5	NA	CASGTGGVNQPQHF	TGTGCCAGCGGGACAGGGGGTGTCAATCAGCCCCAGCATTTT
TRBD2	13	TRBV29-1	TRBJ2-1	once	CSARPGSGDEQFF	TGCAGCGCCAGACCGGGCAGCGGGGATGAGCAGTTCTTC
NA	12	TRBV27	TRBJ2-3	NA	CASSQSTDTQYF	TGTGCCAGCAGCCAAAGCACAGATACGCAGTATTTT
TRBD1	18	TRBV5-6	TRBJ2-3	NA	CASSLAGDRTLSTDTQYF	TGTGCCAGCAGCTTGGCGGGGGACAGGACCTTAAGCACAGATACGCAGTATTTT
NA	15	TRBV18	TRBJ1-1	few	CASSPKADRLTEAFF	TGTGCCAGCTCACCGAAAGCCGACAGGCTCACTGAAGCTTTCTTT
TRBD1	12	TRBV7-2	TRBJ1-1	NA	CASSPGQGGTFF	TGTGCCAGCAGCCCCGGACAGGGAGGAACTTTCTTT
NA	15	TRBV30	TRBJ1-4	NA	CAWGSAFGVREKLFF	TGTGCCTGGGGGTCAGCGTTCGGGGTTAGGGAAAAACTGTTTTTT
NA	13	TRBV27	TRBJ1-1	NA	CASSLYRNTEAFF	TGTGCCAGCAGTTTATACAGGAACACTGAAGCTTTCTTT
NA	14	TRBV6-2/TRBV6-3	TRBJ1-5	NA	CASSYTNSNQPQHF	TGTGCCAGCAGTTACACAAATAGCAATCAGCCCCAGCATTTT
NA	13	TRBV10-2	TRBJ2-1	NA	CASRGPGVGEQFF	TGCGCCAGCAGAGGACCAGGGGTAGGTGAGCAGTTCTTC
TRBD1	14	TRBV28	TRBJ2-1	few	CASTRQGYANEQFF	TGTGCCAGCACTAGACAGGGGTATGCCAATGAGCAGTTCTTC
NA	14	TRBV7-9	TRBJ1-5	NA	CASSEANSNQPQHF	TGTGCCAGCAGTGAAGCAAATAGCAATCAGCCCCAGCATTTT
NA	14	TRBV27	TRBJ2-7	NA	CASSYRVSGYEQYF	TGTGCCAGCAGTTACAGGGTCTCGGGCTACGAGCAGTACTTC
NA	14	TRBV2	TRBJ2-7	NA	CASSEEAGSYEQYF	TGTGCCAGCAGTGAAGAGGCCGGGTCCTACGAGCAGTACTTC
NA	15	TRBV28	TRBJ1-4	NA	CASSLISGGNEKLFF	TGTGCCAGCAGTTTAATCTCAGGAGGCAATGAAAAACTGTTTTTT
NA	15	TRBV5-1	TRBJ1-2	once	CASSYGTSTNYGYTF	TGCGCCAGCAGCTACGGGACATCGACTAACTATGGCTACACCTTC
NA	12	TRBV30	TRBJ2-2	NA	CAWNPGTGELFF	TGTGCCTGGAATCCAGGGACCGGGGAGCTGTTTTTT
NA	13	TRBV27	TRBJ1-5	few	CASSFRVEQPQHF	TGTGCCAGCAGTTTCAGGGTGGAGCAGCCCCAGCATTTT
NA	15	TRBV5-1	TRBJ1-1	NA	CASSVSGTTNTEAFF	TGCGCCAGCAGCGTTTCGGGGACAACGAACACTGAAGCTTTCTTT
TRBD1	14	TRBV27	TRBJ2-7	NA	CASSPGQGRGEQYF	TGTGCCAGCAGTCCCGGACAGGGGAGAGGGGAGCAGTACTTC
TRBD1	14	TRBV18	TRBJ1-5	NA	CASSIGQGNQPQHF	TGTGCCAGCTCCATTGGACAGGGCAATCAGCCCCAGCATTTT
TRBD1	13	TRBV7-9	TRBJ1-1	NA	CASSLETGLSAFF	TGTGCCAGCAGCTTAGAGACAGGGCTTAGCGCTTTCTTT
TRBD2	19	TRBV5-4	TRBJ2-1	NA	CASSLVASGRRFSSNEQFF	TGTGCCAGCAGCTTGGTCGCTAGCGGGAGAAGGTTTTCAAGCAATGAGCAGTTCTTC
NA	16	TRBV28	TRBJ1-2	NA	CASSSGDPKSNYGYTF	TGTGCCAGCAGTTCAGGGGACCCGAAATCTAACTATGGCTACACCTTC
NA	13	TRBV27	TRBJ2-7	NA	CASSGTSRYEQYF	TGTGCCAGCAGTGGTACTAGCAGATACGAGCAGTACTTC